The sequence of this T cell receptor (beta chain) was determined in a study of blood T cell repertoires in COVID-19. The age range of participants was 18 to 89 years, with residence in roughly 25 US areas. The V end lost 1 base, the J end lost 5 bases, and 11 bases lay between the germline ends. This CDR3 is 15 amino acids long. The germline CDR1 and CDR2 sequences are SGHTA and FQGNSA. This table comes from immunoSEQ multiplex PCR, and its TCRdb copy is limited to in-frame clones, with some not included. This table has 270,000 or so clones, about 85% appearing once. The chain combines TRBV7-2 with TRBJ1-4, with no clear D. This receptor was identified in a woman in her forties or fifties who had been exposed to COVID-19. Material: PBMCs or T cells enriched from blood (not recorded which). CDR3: CASSLVTARNEKLFF. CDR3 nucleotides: TGTGCCAGCAGCTTAGTCACAGCTCGCAATGAAAAACTGTTTTTT.